This T cell receptor beta chain was profiled in a study of molecular identifiers for immune sequencing clone quantification. Study-wide results and caveats: For effector cells, clones above 20 RNA copies held over 98% of molecules; for naive cells, under 1%. Among approximately 1 million naive cells, as was reported, spiked Jurkat TCR RNA from one cell was detectable.

The CDR3 runs to 14 residues. Trimming removed 1 base from V and 6 bases from J, with 16 bases in between. CDR1 and CDR2 from the germline V gene are DFQATT and SNEGSKA (reference sequence). Based on a CD8+CD4-CCR7+CD45RA+ profile, naive CD8 T cells were sorted. TCRdb reprocessed the PCR reads via MiXCR and lists one record per CDR3 protein. The table includes about 36,000 distinct CDR3 sequences, less than 20% detected once. This clonotype appeared many times. The target antigen is unknown. The rearrangement links TRBV20-1 to TRBJ2-7, with D maybe TRBD2 (6 bases). Sequences were obtained from naive CD8+ T cells from blood, with Jurkat cell RNA spiked in. As for subset: FACS-sorted CD8+CD4-CCR7+CD45RA+ naive T cells. The TCR sequence derives from a human donor in good health. Some libraries in this study had Jurkat cell RNA spiked in. The DNA of the CDR3 is TGCAGTGCTAGAGTTCGGGACTCCCTCTCCGAGCAGTACTTC. Amino acids: CSARVRDSLSEQYF.